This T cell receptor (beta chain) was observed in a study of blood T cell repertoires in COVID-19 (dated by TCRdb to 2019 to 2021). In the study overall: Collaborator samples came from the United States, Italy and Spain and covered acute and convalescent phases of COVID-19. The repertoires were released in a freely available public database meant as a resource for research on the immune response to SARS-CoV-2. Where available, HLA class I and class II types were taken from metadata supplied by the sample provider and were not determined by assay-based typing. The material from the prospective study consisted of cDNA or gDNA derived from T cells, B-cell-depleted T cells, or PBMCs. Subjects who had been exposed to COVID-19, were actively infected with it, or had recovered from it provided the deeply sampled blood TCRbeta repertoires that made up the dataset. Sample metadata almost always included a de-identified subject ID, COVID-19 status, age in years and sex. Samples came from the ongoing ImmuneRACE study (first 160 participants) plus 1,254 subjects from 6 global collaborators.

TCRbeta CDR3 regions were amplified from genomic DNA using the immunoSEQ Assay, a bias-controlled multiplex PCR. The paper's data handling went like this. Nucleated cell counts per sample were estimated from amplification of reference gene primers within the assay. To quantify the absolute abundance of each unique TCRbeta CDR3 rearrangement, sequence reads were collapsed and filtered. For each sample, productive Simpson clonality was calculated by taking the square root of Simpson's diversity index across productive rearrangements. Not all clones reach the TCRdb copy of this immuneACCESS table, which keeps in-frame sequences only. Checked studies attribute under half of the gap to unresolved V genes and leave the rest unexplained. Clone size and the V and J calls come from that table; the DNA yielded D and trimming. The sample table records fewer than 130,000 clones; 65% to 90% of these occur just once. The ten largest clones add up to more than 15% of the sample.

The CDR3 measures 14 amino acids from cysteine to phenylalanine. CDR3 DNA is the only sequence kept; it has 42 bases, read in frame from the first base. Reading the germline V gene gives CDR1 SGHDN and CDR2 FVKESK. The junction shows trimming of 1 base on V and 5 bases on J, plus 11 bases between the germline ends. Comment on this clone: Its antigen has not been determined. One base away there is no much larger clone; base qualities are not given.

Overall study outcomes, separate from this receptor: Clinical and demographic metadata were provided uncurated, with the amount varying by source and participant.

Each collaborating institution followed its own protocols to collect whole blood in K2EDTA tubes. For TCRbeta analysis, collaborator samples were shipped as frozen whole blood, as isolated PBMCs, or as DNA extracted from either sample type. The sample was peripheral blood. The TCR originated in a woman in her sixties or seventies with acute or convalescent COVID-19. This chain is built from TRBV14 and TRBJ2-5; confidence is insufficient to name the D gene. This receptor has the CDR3 CASSQGVRSETQYF. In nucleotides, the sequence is TGTGCCAGCAGCCAAGGAGTACGGAGTGAGACCCAGTACTTC.